One sample yielded the 3 T cell receptor beta chains listed below, sequenced in a study of Ad26.COV2.S vaccination and SARS-CoV-2 variants. TCRdb keeps only in-frame clones here, not all; method: immunoSEQ multiplex PCR. The data contain about 370,000 clones, 70% to 90% of them singletons. Treatment defined: about 20 received Ad26.COV2.S at low or high dose, single or two shots; 5 received placebo; per-sample allocation not given. The samples were gathered on day 63 after the first injection of vaccine or placebo. The input for sequencing was peripheral blood, taken in a trial of Ad26.COV2.S vaccine versus placebo. All receptors derive from a person aged 18-60 years who received the Ad26.COV2.S COVID-19 vaccine or a placebo.

CDR3 in DNA: TGTGCCACCAGTGATTTAGAAGAGACCCAGTACTTC. Its protein product is CATSDLEETQYF. V is TRBV24-1 and J is TRBJ2-5; D is undetermined. Trimming removed 1 base at V and 3 bases at J, with 2 bases between. Germline values: CDR1 KGHDR, CDR2 SFDVKD. This CDR3 has 12 residues.

This chain links TRBV10-3 with TRBJ1-5; D is possibly TRBD1 (6 bases). Germline lookup yields CDR1 ENHRY and CDR2 SYGVKD. The CDR3 runs to 14 residues. Deletions cut 3 bases from V and 7 bases from J, with 13 bases between. The CDR3 coding sequence is TGTGCCATCAGTGATTTCGGGGGCGGGCAGCCCCAGCATTTT. Translating gives CAISDFGGGQPQHF.

The chain couples TRBV2 to TRBJ1-5; D is uncertain. CDR1 SNHLY and CDR2 FYNNEI come from the germline V gene. Trimming removed 1 base from V and 0 bases from J, with 4 bases in between. The CDR3 is 14 amino acids. The CDR3 reads CASSEGFSNQPQHF. CDR3 DNA sequence: TGTGCCAGCAGTGAAGGGTTTAGCAATCAGCCCCAGCATTTT. Together with reference TRBV2 and TRBJ1-5, the CDR3 gives the full variable domain: EPEVTQTPSHQVTQMGQEVILRCVPISNHLYFYWYRQILGQKVEFLVSFYNNEISEKSEIFDDQFSVERPDGSNFTLKIRSTKLEDSAMYFCASSEGFSNQPQHFGDGTRLSIL.